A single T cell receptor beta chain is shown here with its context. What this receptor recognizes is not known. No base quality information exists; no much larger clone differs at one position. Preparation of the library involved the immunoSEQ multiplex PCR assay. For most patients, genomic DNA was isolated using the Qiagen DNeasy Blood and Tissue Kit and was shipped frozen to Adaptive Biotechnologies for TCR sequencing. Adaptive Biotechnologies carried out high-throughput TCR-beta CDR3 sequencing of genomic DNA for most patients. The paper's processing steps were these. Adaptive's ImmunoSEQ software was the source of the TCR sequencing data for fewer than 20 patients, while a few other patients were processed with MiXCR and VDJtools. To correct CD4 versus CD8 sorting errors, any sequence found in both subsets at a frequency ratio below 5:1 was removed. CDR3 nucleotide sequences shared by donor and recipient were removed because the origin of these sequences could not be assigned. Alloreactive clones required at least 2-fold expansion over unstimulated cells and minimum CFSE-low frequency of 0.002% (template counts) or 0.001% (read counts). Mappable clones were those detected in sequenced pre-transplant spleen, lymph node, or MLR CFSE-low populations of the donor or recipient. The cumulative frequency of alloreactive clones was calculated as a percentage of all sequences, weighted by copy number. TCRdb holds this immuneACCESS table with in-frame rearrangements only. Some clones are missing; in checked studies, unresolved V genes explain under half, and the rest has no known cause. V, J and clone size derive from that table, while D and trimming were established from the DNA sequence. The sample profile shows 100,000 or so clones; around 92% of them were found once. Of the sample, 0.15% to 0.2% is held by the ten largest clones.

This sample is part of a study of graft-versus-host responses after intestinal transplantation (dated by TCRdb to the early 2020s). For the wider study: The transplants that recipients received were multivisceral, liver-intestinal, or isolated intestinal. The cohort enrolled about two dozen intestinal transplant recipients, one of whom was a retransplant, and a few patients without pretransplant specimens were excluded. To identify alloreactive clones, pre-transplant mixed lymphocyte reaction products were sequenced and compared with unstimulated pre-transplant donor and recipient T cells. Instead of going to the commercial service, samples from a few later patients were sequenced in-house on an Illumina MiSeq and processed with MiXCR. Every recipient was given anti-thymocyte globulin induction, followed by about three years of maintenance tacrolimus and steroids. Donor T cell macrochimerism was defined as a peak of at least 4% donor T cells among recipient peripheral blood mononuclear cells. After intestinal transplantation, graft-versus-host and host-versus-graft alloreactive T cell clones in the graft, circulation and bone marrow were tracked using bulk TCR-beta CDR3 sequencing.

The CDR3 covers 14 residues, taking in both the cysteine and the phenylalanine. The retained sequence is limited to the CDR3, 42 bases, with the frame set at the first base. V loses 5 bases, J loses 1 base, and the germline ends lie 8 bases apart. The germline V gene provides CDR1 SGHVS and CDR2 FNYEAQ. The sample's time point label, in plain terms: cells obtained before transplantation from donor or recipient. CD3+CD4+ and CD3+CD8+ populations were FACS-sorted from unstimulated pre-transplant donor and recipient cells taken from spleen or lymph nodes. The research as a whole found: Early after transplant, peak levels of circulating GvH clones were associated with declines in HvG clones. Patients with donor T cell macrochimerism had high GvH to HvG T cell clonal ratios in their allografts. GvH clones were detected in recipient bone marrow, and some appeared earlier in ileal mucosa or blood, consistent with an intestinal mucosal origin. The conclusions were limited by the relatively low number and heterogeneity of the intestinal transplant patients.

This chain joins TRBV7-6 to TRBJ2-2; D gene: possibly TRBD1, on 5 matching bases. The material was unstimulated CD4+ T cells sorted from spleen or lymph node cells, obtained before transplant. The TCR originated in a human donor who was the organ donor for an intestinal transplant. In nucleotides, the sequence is TGTGCCAGCAGCGACGACAGGAACACCGGGGAGCTGTTTTTT. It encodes CASSDDRNTGELFF.